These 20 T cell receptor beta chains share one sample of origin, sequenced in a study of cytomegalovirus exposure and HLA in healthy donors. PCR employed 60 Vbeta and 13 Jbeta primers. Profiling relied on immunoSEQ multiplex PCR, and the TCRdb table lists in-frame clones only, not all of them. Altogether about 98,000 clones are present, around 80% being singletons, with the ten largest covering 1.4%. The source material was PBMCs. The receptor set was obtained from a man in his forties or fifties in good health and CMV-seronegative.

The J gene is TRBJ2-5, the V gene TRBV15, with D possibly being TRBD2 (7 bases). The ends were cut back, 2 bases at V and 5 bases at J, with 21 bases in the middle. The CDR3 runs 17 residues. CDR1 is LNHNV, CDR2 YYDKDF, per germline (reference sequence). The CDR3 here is CATSRPSNGGRRETQYF. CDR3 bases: TGTGCCACCAGCAGACCATCAAACGGGGGGCGCCGGGAGACCCAGTACTTC.

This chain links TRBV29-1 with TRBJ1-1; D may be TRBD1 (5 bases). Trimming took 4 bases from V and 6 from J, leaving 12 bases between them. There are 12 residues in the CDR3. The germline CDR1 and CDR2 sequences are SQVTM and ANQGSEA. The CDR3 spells CSVVQGRPEAFF. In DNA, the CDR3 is TGCAGCGTTGTTCAGGGAAGGCCTGAAGCTTTCTTT.

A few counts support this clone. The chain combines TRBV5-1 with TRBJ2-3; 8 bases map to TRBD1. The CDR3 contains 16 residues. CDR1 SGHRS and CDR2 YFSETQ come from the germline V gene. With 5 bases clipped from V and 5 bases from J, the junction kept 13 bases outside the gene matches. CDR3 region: CASSPEGGQVGDTQYF. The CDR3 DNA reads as TGCGCCAGCAGTCCCGAGGGGGGACAGGTTGGAGATACGCAGTATTTT.

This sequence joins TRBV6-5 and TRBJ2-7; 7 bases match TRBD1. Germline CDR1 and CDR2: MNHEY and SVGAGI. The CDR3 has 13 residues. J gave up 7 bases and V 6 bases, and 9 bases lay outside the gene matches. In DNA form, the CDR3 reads TGTGCCAGCAGGATGGGACAGACAGGGGAGCAGTACTTC. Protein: CASRMGQTGEQYF.

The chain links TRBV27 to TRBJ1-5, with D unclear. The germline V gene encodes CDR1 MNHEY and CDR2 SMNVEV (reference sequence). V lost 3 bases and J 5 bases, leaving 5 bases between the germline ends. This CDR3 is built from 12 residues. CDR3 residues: CASSFLDQPQHF. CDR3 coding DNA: TGTGCCAGCAGTTTCCTTGATCAGCCCCAGCATTTT.

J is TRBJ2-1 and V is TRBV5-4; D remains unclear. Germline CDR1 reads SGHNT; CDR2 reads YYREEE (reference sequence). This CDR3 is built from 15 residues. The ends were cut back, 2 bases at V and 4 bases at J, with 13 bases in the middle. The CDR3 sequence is CASSLRHVPYNEQFF. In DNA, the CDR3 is TGTGCCAGCAGCTTAAGACATGTACCTTACAATGAGCAGTTCTTC.

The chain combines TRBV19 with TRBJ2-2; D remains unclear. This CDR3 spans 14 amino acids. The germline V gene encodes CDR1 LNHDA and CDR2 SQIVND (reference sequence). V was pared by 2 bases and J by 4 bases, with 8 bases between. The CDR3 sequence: CASSINSITGELFF. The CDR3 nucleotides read TGTGCCAGTAGTATAAACAGCATCACCGGGGAGCTGTTTTTT.

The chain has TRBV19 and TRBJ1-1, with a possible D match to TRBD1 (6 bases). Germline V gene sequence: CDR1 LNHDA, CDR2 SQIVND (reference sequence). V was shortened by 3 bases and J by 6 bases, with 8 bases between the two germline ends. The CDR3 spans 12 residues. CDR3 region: CASSIYRAEAFF. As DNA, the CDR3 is TGTGCCAGTAGTATCTACAGGGCTGAAGCTTTCTTT. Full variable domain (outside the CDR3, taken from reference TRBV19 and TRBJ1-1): DGGITQSPKYLFRKEGQNVTLSCEQNLNHDAMYWYRQDPGQGLRLIYYSQIVNDFQKGDIAEGYSVSREKKESFPLTVTSAQKNPTAFYLCASSIYRAEAFFGQGTRLTVV.

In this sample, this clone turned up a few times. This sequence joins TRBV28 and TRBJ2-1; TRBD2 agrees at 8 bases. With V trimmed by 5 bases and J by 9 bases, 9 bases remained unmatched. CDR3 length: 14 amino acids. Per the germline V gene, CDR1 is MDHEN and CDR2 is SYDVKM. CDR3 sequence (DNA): TGTGCCAGCAGTGCCTCCGGGACTAGGCGTGAGCAGTTCTTC. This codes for CASSASGTRREQFF.

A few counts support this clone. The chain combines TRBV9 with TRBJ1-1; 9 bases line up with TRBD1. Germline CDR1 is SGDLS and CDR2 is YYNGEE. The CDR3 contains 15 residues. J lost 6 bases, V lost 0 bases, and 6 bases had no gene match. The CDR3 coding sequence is TGTGCCAGCAGCGTAGCTGACAGGGGGACGGCTGAAGCTTTCTTT. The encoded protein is CASSVADRGTAEAFF.

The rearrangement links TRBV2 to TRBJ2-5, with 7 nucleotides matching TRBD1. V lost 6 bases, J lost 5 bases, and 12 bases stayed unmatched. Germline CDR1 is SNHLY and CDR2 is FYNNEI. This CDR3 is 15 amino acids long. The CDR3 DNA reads TGTGCCAGCAGCCAAGGAACAGGGGATGGTGAGACCCAGTACTTC. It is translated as CASSQGTGDGETQYF. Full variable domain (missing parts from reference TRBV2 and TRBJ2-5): EPEVTQTPSHQVTQMGQEVILRCVPISNHLYFYWYRQILGQKVEFLVSFYNNEISEKSEIFDDQFSVERPDGSNFTLKIRSTKLEDSAMYFCASSQGTGDGETQYFGPGTRLLVL.

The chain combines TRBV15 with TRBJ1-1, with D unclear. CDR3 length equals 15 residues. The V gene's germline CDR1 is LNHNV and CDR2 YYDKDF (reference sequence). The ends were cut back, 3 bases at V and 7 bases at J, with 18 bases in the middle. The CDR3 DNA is TGTGCCACCAGCAGGTCTGGCCCCGGGGTGGTTGAAGCTTTCTTT. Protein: CATSRSGPGVVEAFF.

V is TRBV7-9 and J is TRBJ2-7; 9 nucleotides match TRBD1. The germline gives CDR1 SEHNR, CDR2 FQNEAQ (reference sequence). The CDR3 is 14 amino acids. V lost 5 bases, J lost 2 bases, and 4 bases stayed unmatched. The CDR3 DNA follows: TGTGCCAGCAGCCGGGGACAGGGCACCTACGAGCAGTACTTC. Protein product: CASSRGQGTYEQYF.

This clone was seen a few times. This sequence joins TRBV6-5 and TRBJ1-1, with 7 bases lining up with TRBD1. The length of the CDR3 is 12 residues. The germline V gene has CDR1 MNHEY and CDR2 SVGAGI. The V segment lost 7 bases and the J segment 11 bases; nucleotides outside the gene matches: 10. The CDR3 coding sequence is TGTGCCAGCACCTATAGAGGGGGCCCTGCTTTCTTT. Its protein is CASTYRGGPAFF.

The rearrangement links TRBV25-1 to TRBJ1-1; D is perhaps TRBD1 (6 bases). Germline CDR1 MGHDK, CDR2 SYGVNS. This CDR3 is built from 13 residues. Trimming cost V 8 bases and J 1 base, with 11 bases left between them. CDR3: CASALQGNTEAFF. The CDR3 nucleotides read TGTGCCAGCGCTCTACAGGGGAACACTGAAGCTTTCTTT.

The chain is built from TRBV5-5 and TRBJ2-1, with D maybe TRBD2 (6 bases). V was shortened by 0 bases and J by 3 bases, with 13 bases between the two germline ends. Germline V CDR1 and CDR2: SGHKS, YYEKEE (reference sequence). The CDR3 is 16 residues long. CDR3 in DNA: TGTGCCAGCAGCTTGGTCGGCGGGGTGCTCTACAATGAGCAGTTCTTC. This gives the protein CASSLVGGVLYNEQFF.

Here the CDR3 DNA reads TGCGCCAGCAGCTTGAACAGGGGAATGAACACTGAAGCTTTCTTT. Amino acids: CASSLNRGMNTEAFF. The genes are TRBV5-1 and TRBJ1-1; 7 positions match TRBD1. CDR1 is SGHRS and CDR2 is YFSETQ in the germline V gene. The CDR3 consists of 15 residues. V shed 1 base and J 0 bases; nucleotides not matched to a gene: 3.

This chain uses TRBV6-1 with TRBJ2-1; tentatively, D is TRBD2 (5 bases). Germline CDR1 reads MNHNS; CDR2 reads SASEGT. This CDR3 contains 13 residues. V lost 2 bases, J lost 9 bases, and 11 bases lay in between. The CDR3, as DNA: TGTGCCAGCAGTGAAATAAGGACTGGTGAGCAGTTCTTC. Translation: CASSEIRTGEQFF.

The CDR3 coding sequence is TGTGCCAGCAGTTACTCTCAGGGGACAGAAAAACTGTTTTTT. Translating it yields CASSYSQGTEKLFF. The chain employs TRBV6-5 and TRBJ1-4; tentative D call: TRBD1 (6 bases). Germline-derived CDR1 and CDR2 are MNHEY and SVGAGI. The CDR3 spans 14 residues. The V gene lost 0 bases and the J gene lost 8 bases, with 10 bases spanning the gap.

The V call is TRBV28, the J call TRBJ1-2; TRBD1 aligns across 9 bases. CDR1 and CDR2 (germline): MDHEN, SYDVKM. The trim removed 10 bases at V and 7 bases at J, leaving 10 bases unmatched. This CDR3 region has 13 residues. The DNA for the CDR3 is TGTGCCACATCTCGACAGGGGGTGGTTGGCTACACCTTC. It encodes CATSRQGVVGYTF.